The 28 T cell receptor beta chains in this list originate from one sample, sequenced in a study of OX40 agonist ivuxolimab in advanced cancers. TCRdb's table, derived via immunoSEQ multiplex PCR, lists solely in-frame clones and lacks some. The sample carries some 28,000 clones, about 90% recorded once. The starting material was CD4+ or CD8+ T cells sorted from blood, obtained in a trial of the OX40 agonist ivuxolimab. These receptors were obtained from an adult with an advanced solid tumor such as melanoma, head and neck, liver or kidney cancer.

The V gene is TRBV2, the J gene TRBJ1-5; the D is unclear. V lost 7 bases and J lost 2, with 21 bases in between. The CDR3 consists of 17 residues. Germline CDR1 and CDR2: SNHLY and FYNNEI. The CDR3 nucleotides are TGTGCCAGCACCCCTGGCAGTTGGGGAGGTGGCAATCAGCCCCAGCATTTT. The encoded protein is CASTPGSWGGGNQPQHF.

CDR3 in amino acids: CASRNTGTLYEQYF. The CDR3 DNA sequence: TGCGCCAGCAGAAACACCGGGACCCTCTACGAGCAGTACTTC. This sequence joins TRBV5-1 and TRBJ2-7; D tentatively fits TRBD1 or TRBD2 (5 bases each). From germline, CDR1 is SGHRS and CDR2 YFSETQ. Trimming removed 5 bases from V and 3 bases from J, with 15 bases in between. The CDR3 extends over 14 amino acids.

V and J are TRBV6-6 and TRBJ1-4, with D hard to call. The CDR3 loop spans 14 amino acids. V was cut by 6 bases and J by 6 bases, with 14 bases left in between. Germline V gene lookup returns CDR1 MNHNY and CDR2 SVGAGI (reference sequence). CDR3 residues: CASSPELNDEKLFF. DNA of the CDR3: TGTGCCAGCAGCCCGGAGCTGAATGATGAAAAACTGTTTTTT.

By sample share, this clone is medium-sized. The rearrangement uses TRBV25-1 and TRBJ2-5; 10 bases align to TRBD2. With 5 bases clipped from V and 3 bases from J, the junction kept 6 bases outside the gene matches. CDR1 and CDR2 from the germline V gene are MGHDK and SYGVNS. This CDR3 comprises 15 residues. The CDR3 DNA reads as TGTGCCAGCAGTCCCTGGACTAGCGGCGAAGAGACCCAGTACTTC. This translates into CASSPWTSGEETQYF.

The chain has TRBV6-6 and TRBJ1-1; D gene uncertain. The V gene's germline CDR1 is MNHNY and CDR2 SVGAGI (reference sequence). The CDR3 is 9 amino acids. V lost 5 bases and J lost 14, with 9 bases in between. The CDR3 DNA reads TGTGCCAGCAGTGACCTGTCGTTCTTT. Residues: CASSDLSFF.

J is TRBJ2-7 and V is TRBV5-1, with D tentatively TRBD1 (6 bases). The CDR3 spans 14 residues. V gave up 4 bases and J gave up 3 bases, with 14 bases separating them. Germline V gene lookup returns CDR1 SGHRS and CDR2 YFSETQ. The CDR3 DNA sequence: TGCGCCAGCAGCCGCGAAGGGGGTTTCTACGAGCAGTACTTC. Translation: CASSREGGFYEQYF.

The V gene is TRBV6-5, the J gene TRBJ2-1; possible D gene TRBD2, 6 bases. Germline CDR1 MNHEY, CDR2 SVGAGI. V lost 10 bases, J lost 4 bases, and 17 bases lay in between. This CDR3 is 14 amino acids long. The CDR3 protein is CATTSGELYNEQFF. The CDR3 DNA sequence: TGTGCCACCACCTCGGGGGAGTTGTACAATGAGCAGTTCTTC.

The chain links TRBV5-1 to TRBJ1-4; 10 positions match TRBD1. Unmatched junction bases numbered 6, after V lost 4 bases and J lost 6 bases. Germline assignment: CDR1 SGHRS and CDR2 YFSETQ. The CDR3 totals 15 residues. CDR3 DNA: TGCGCCAGCAGCCCAACCGGGACAGGGGATGAAAAACTGTTTTTT. It codes for CASSPTGTGDEKLFF.

This clone was picked up one time. The chain uses TRBV27 and TRBJ2-7; D uncertain. This CDR3 is 15 amino acids long. Per the germline V gene, CDR1 is MNHEY and CDR2 is SMNVEV (reference sequence). The V end lost 5 bases, the J end lost 5 bases, and 19 bases lay between the germline ends. CDR3 in amino acids: CASSPTNYLTHEQYF. CDR3 sequence (DNA): TGTGCCAGCAGTCCTACCAACTATTTAACCCACGAGCAGTACTTC.

This clone occurred once. V is TRBV7-9 and J is TRBJ2-7; tentative D call: TRBD1 (7 bases). The CDR3 covers 12 residues. V lost 3 bases, J lost 7 bases, and 10 bases lay in between. Germline CDR1 SEHNR, CDR2 FQNEAQ (reference sequence). CDR3 residues: CASSFSGGEQYF. The DNA of the CDR3 is TGTGCCAGCAGCTTCTCAGGGGGGGAGCAGTACTTC.

The gene calls are TRBV27 and TRBJ2-1, with D maybe TRBD2 (6 bases). The CDR3 contains 13 residues. V lost 4 bases and J lost 8, with 12 bases in between. CDR1 MNHEY and CDR2 SMNVEV come from the germline V gene (reference sequence). The CDR3 DNA follows: TGTGCCAGCAGTTCTGGGGGGTGGGATGAGCAGTTCTTC. Protein sequence: CASSSGGWDEQFF.

This chain uses TRBV5-1 with TRBJ2-3; D may be TRBD2 (5 bases). The V gene lost 0 bases and the J gene lost 2 bases, with 10 bases spanning the gap. CDR3 length equals 15 residues. Germline lookup yields CDR1 SGHRS and CDR2 YFSETQ. CDR3 loop: CASSLGGNPTDTQYF. The CDR3 region has the DNA TGCGCCAGCAGCTTGGGAGGGAACCCCACAGATACGCAGTATTTT.

The J gene is TRBJ1-3, the V gene TRBV13, with 9 bases fitting TRBD1. After removal of 3 bases from V and 8 bases from J, the junction contained 8 bases not matched to a gene. The CDR3 length is 15 residues. The germline CDR1 and CDR2 sequences are PRHDT and FYEKMQ (reference sequence). CDR3 coding DNA: TGTGCCAGCAGCTTTCTTCGGGACAGGGCATACACCATATATTTT. Translation gives CASSFLRDRAYTIYF.

V is TRBV9 and J is TRBJ2-7; 12 bases map to TRBD1. J gave up 8 bases and V 3 bases, and 9 bases lay outside the gene matches. Germline lookup yields CDR1 SGDLS and CDR2 YYNGEE. CDR3 length: 15 amino acids. Written as DNA, the CDR3 is TGTGCCAGCAGCGCAGGGACAGGGGGCCTGGCACAGCAGTACTTC. It encodes CASSAGTGGLAQQYF.

This chain joins TRBV5-4 and TRBJ2-5, with TRBD1 matching 8 bases. Germline-derived CDR1 and CDR2 are SGHNT and YYREEE (reference sequence). This CDR3 spans 13 amino acids. J was trimmed by 5 bases and V by 4 bases; bases with no gene match: 4. The DNA of the CDR3 is TGTGCCAGCAGCACCGACAGGGGCGAGACCCAGTACTTC. It encodes CASSTDRGETQYF.

This sequence joins TRBV18 and TRBJ2-2; 12 positions match TRBD2. J lost 3 bases, V lost 3 bases, and 8 bases had no gene match. Germline assignment: CDR1 KGHSH and CDR2 LQKENI. The CDR3 length is 18 residues. CDR3 region: CASSPASGGATDTGELFF. The DNA of the CDR3 is TGTGCCAGCTCACCCGCTAGCGGGGGGGCCACGGACACCGGGGAGCTGTTTTTT.

The gene calls are TRBV27 and TRBJ1-5; D is uncertain. Trimming left V 5 bases short and J 7 bases short, with 21 bases between. The length of the CDR3 is 16 residues. Germline CDR1 and CDR2: MNHEY and SMNVEV (reference sequence). The CDR3 DNA sequence: TGTGCCAGCAGTCCCCTAGCAGGTCTACTCAAACAGCCCCAGCATTTT. This gives the protein CASSPLAGLLKQPQHF.

The rearrangement links TRBV5-1 to TRBJ2-7, with a weak D call TRBD2 (6 bases). The CDR3 consists of 15 residues. Trimming left V 1 base short and J 4 bases short, with 15 bases between. Germline CDR1 reads SGHRS; CDR2 reads YFSETQ. CDR3 region: CASSLTVGGSYEQYF. DNA of the CDR3: TGCGCCAGCAGCTTGACAGTAGGAGGGTCTTACGAGCAGTACTTC.

This clone was seen more than once but under ten times. J is TRBJ2-7 and V is TRBV7-6; D ambiguous. Germline CDR1 SGHVS, CDR2 FNYEAQ. This CDR3 is 13 amino acids long. V dropped 5 bases and J dropped 0 bases, with 8 bases sitting between them. The CDR3 reads CASSPRPSYEQYF. CDR3 sequence (DNA): TGTGCCAGCAGCCCAAGACCCTCCTACGAGCAGTACTTC.

This clone was seen once. The rearrangement links TRBV10-1 to TRBJ2-1; D call uncertain. Germline CDR1 reads WNHNN; CDR2 reads SYGVQD (reference sequence). V lost 2 bases to trimming and J lost 8 bases, with 7 bases between them. The CDR3 extends over 12 amino acids. The CDR3 is CASSEGIHEQFF. The CDR3 DNA sequence: TGCGCCAGCAGTGAGGGGATACATGAGCAGTTCTTC.

The chain links TRBV10-1 to TRBJ2-1; no clear D. Per germline, CDR1 WNHNN and CDR2 SYGVQD (reference sequence). The CDR3 runs 15 residues. Trimming left V 6 bases short and J 0 bases short, with 12 bases between. CDR3 sequence: CASRADWSSYNEQFF. DNA of the CDR3: TGCGCCAGCAGGGCCGACTGGAGCTCCTACAATGAGCAGTTCTTC.

This clone appeared once. This chain connects TRBV19 to TRBJ1-1; D might be TRBD1 (5 bases). Between the trimmed V and J ends, which lost 4 bases and 1 base, there was a span of 10 bases. The germline gives CDR1 LNHDA, CDR2 SQIVND (reference sequence). This CDR3 is built from 14 residues. The CDR3 is CASSTWGPNTEAFF. CDR3 nucleotide sequence: TGTGCCAGTAGTACCTGGGGCCCGAACACTGAAGCTTTCTTT.

The rearrangement links TRBV5-5 to TRBJ1-1; D gene uncertain. The ends were cut back, 4 bases at V and 0 bases at J, with 13 bases in the middle. The CDR3 spans 15 residues. Germline V gene data show CDR1 as SGHKS and CDR2 as YYEKEE (reference sequence). CDR3 sequence: CASSPDGIMNTEAFF. For the CDR3, the DNA is TGTGCCAGCAGCCCCGACGGGATCATGAACACTGAAGCTTTCTTT.

The rearrangement uses TRBV5-3 and TRBJ2-5; D perhaps matches TRBD1 (6 bases). TRBV5-3 is designated an ORF whose function remains uncertain. This CDR3 has 15 amino acids. Trimming removed 0 bases from V and 5 bases from J, with 14 bases in between. CDR3 sequence reads: CARSLAGQTQETQYF. CDR3 DNA: TGTGCCAGAAGCTTGGCCGGACAGACACAGGAGACCCAGTACTTC.

V usage is TRBV29-1 and J usage is TRBJ2-5, with 8 bases matching TRBD2. J gave up 4 bases and V 4 bases, and 11 bases lay outside the gene matches. CDR1 SQVTM and CDR2 ANQGSEA come from the germline V gene. The CDR3 is 15 residues long. The CDR3 region is CSVGRTGGAVETQYF. CDR3 nucleotide sequence: TGCAGCGTTGGACGTACGGGGGGGGCCGTAGAGACCCAGTACTTC. The variable domain in full, completed from reference TRBV29-1 and TRBJ2-5, reads SAVISQKPSRDICQRGTSLTIQCQVDSQVTMMFWYRQQPGQSLTLIATANQGSEATYESGFVIDKFPISRPNLTFSTLTVSNMSPEDSSIYLCSVGRTGGAVETQYFGPGTRLLVL.

This sequence joins TRBV27 and TRBJ2-7; D gene unclear. CDR3 length: 14 residues. Germline lookup yields CDR1 MNHEY and CDR2 SMNVEV (reference sequence). V was pared by 3 bases and J by 1 base, with 10 bases between. The CDR3 reads CASSLRFLSYEQYF. The CDR3 DNA reads TGTGCCAGCAGTTTGCGGTTCCTTTCCTACGAGCAGTACTTC.

The chain joins TRBV6-5 to TRBJ2-5; 9 bases are a match to TRBD2. The DNA end is more similar to TRBJ2-7, so the J call may be wrong. The CDR3 consists of 14 residues. Per the germline V gene, CDR1 is MNHEY and CDR2 is SVGAGI. The CDR3: CASSPGTSSYEQYF. The CDR3 coding sequence is TGTGCCAGCAGTCCCGGGACTAGCAGCTACGAGCAGTACTTC.

V and J are TRBV5-6 and TRBJ2-7, with D perhaps TRBD1 (6 bases). The CDR3 has 15 amino acids. Trimming removed 2 bases at V and 2 bases at J, with 14 bases between. Looked up from germline, CDR1 is SGHDT and CDR2 is YYEEEE. In DNA, the CDR3 is TGTGCCAGCAGCTTTGGGTTGGGGGACACCTACGAGCAGTACTTC. This codes for CASSFGLGDTYEQYF.